This T cell receptor (beta chain) came from a study of T-cell reconstitution after alpha-beta-depleted transplantation in children (dated by TCRdb to about 2016). In terms of the full investigation: Using TCR repertoire profiling, the study followed T-cell immune reconstitution in a quantitative way in children after TCRalphabeta/CD19-depleted allogeneic hematopoietic cell transplantation.

Libraries came from PCR. Reads for this sample came from an Illumina HiSeq 2500. To normalize quantification of the TCRbeta repertoire, the TCR libraries were built with molecular barcoding that relied on unique molecular identifiers. TCRdb reprocessed the public reads (quality trimming at Q25 with fastp, clone calling with MiXCR) and kept in-frame beta chains. CDR3 protein duplicates are merged, each entry listing the most common genes and DNA. The sample profile shows some 590,000 distinct CDR3 sequences; under 12% of them were found once. Approximately 4.1% of the sample comes from the top ten. Per the germline V gene (reference sequence), DFQATT is the CDR1 and SNEGSKA is the CDR2. CDR3 length: 14 amino acids, cysteine to phenylalanine. This entry keeps only the CDR3 DNA: 42 bases, framed from base 1. Trimming removed 8 bases from V and 6 bases from J, leaving 20 bases between the germline ends.

As for this clonotype: Its recognized antigen is unknown. Base qualities are not at hand, and no much larger clone is one base apart.

This TCR came from a human donor who donated a stem cell graft to a child with acute myeloid leukemia. Material: PBMCs from the stem cell graft donor, obtained from the stem cell graft. The chain couples TRBV20-1 to TRBJ2-1, with a tentative D gene TRBD2 over 6 matching bases. The nucleotides are TGCAGTTCCCGCCCCCGGGGTAGCGGCAATGAGCAGTTCTTC. It translates as CSSRPRGSGNEQFF.